Listed below are T cell receptor beta chains from one sample, sequenced in a study of identical twins. One entry per CDR3 protein, called by TCRdb with MiXCR from the 5' RACE reads. Seen here are hundreds of thousands of distinct CDR3 sequences, approximately 7% observed once, and the top ten hold 3% to 4.5%. This sample was shared with a second study, whose subject was yellow fever vaccine responses in identical twins.

Sequenced: memory (CD45RO+) T cells sorted from blood. Receptors were obtained from a young woman in good health. The CDR3 runs from the conserved cysteine through the conserved F or W. The D gene is left open where the match is weak. The size field is filled for only some rows; it gives once, few, many or a size class.

j_gene: TRBJ1-2
d_gene: NA
abundance: NA
v_gene: TRBV7-2
CDR3nt: TGTGCCAGCAGCAAAAACAACCCACCCGGGACCTTC
CDR3aa: CASSKNNPPGTF

j_gene: TRBJ1-1
d_gene: TRBD1
abundance: few
v_gene: TRBV10-3
CDR3nt: TGTGCCATCAGTGAGAGAGGACAGGGAAACACTGAAGCTTTCTTT
CDR3aa: CAISERGQGNTEAFF

j_gene: TRBJ2-7
d_gene: NA
abundance: many
v_gene: TRBV7-6
CDR3nt: TGTGCCAGCAGCTTAGTGGAGGGTAGCTCCTACGAGCAGTACTTC
CDR3aa: CASSLVEGSSYEQYF

j_gene: TRBJ1-4
d_gene: NA
abundance: few
v_gene: TRBV25-1
CDR3nt: TGTGCCAGCAGTGAAGGGGAAGCTCTAAATGAAAAACTGTTTTTT
CDR3aa: CASSEGEALNEKLFF

j_gene: TRBJ2-2
d_gene: TRBD1
abundance: few
v_gene: TRBV9
CDR3nt: TGTGCCAGCAGCGTAGGGGACAGGTGGAACACCGGGGAGCTGTTTTTT
CDR3aa: CASSVGDRWNTGELFF

j_gene: TRBJ2-4
d_gene: TRBD2
abundance: many
v_gene: TRBV4-1
CDR3nt: TGCGCCAGCAGCCAACGAATTCCGGGACTAGCGGCTAGTGACATTCAGTACTTC
CDR3aa: CASSQRIPGLAASDIQYF

j_gene: TRBJ2-5
d_gene: NA
abundance: many
v_gene: TRBV24-1
CDR3nt: TGTGCCACCAGTGATTCCCGAGAGACCCAGTACTTC
CDR3aa: CATSDSRETQYF

j_gene: TRBJ2-3
d_gene: NA
abundance: many
v_gene: TRBV9
CDR3nt: TGTGCCAGCAGCGCCCTGACAGCTAGCACAGATACGCAGTATTTT
CDR3aa: CASSALTASTDTQYF

j_gene: TRBJ2-3
d_gene: TRBD1
abundance: many
v_gene: TRBV29-1
CDR3nt: TGCAGCGGGGGACAGGGGCCCAGGGATACGCAGTATTTT
CDR3aa: CSGGQGPRDTQYF

j_gene: TRBJ1-1
d_gene: NA
abundance: NA
v_gene: TRBV10-3
CDR3nt: TGTGCCATCAGTGAGGGTCCTCTCGAAGCTTTCTTT
CDR3aa: CAISEGPLEAFF

j_gene: TRBJ1-2
d_gene: NA
abundance: NA
v_gene: TRBV19
CDR3nt: TGTGCCAGTAGTATTTCGACAGGAAAATATGGCTACACCTTC
CDR3aa: CASSISTGKYGYTF

j_gene: TRBJ2-1
d_gene: NA
abundance: few
v_gene: TRBV5-1
CDR3nt: TGCGCCAGCAGCTTGGGGCGGGGCGACAATGAGCAGTTCTTC
CDR3aa: CASSLGRGDNEQFF

j_gene: TRBJ2-7
d_gene: TRBD2
abundance: few
v_gene: TRBV10-3
CDR3nt: TGTGCCGCCCAAGCGGGACCTCCATCCTACGAGCAGTACTTC
CDR3aa: CAAQAGPPSYEQYF

j_gene: TRBJ1-4
d_gene: TRBD1
abundance: few
v_gene: TRBV28
CDR3nt: TGTGCCAGCAGTAGGACGGACAGGGTGAATGAAAAACTGTTTTTT
CDR3aa: CASSRTDRVNEKLFF

j_gene: TRBJ2-7
d_gene: NA
abundance: few
v_gene: TRBV28
CDR3nt: TGTGCCAGCAGTGGCGCGGACTACTCCTACGAGCAGTACTTC
CDR3aa: CASSGADYSYEQYF

j_gene: TRBJ2-7
d_gene: TRBD2
abundance: many
v_gene: TRBV27
CDR3nt: TGTGCCAGCAGTTCCCGGTTAGCGGGAGGCTACGAGCAGTACTTC
CDR3aa: CASSSRLAGGYEQYF

j_gene: TRBJ1-1
d_gene: TRBD1
abundance: many
v_gene: TRBV12-3/TRBV12-4
CDR3nt: TGTGCCAGCAACCAGGGGGCTCGCACTGAAGCTTTCTTT
CDR3aa: CASNQGARTEAFF

j_gene: TRBJ1-2
d_gene: NA
abundance: many
v_gene: TRBV12-3/TRBV12-4
CDR3nt: TGTGCCAGCAGTCCCTCCATTGGCTACACCTTC
CDR3aa: CASSPSIGYTF

j_gene: TRBJ1-5
d_gene: NA
abundance: NA
v_gene: TRBV6-1
CDR3nt: TGTGCCAGCAGTGAAGGGCAGCTCTATCAGCCCCAGCATTTT
CDR3aa: CASSEGQLYQPQHF

j_gene: TRBJ2-1
d_gene: TRBD1
abundance: NA
v_gene: TRBV7-8
CDR3nt: TGTGCCAGCAGCCCCCGGGACAGCGAATACAATGAGCAGTTCTTC
CDR3aa: CASSPRDSEYNEQFF

j_gene: TRBJ2-7
d_gene: TRBD2
abundance: many
v_gene: TRBV12-3/TRBV12-4
CDR3nt: TGTGCCAGCAGTTCCCGACCAGTTCACCTAGCGGGAGACTCCATCGAGCAGTACTTC
CDR3aa: CASSSRPVHLAGDSIEQYF

j_gene: TRBJ1-6
d_gene: NA
abundance: NA
v_gene: TRBV10-3
CDR3nt: TGTGCCATCAGGGGGGACGGACATAATTCACCCCTCCACTTT
CDR3aa: CAIRGDGHNSPLHF

j_gene: TRBJ1-5
d_gene: TRBD1
abundance: many
v_gene: TRBV4-1
CDR3nt: TGCGCCAGCAGCCCACAGGGGGCGAGTCAGCCCCAGCATTTT
CDR3aa: CASSPQGASQPQHF

j_gene: TRBJ1-4
d_gene: NA
abundance: few
v_gene: TRBV4-1
CDR3nt: TGCGCCACCGGCGGTCCAACTAATGAAAAACTGTTTTTT
CDR3aa: CATGGPTNEKLFF

j_gene: TRBJ1-1
d_gene: TRBD1
abundance: few
v_gene: TRBV20-1
CDR3nt: TGCAGTGCTAGCTCGCCGACAGGGTTTTTGGTGAACACTGAAGCTTTCTTT
CDR3aa: CSASSPTGFLVNTEAFF

j_gene: TRBJ2-7
d_gene: NA
abundance: few
v_gene: TRBV28
CDR3nt: TGTGCCAGCAGTCCCTCGGGATCGTACCGCTACGAGCAGTACTTC
CDR3aa: CASSPSGSYRYEQYF

j_gene: TRBJ2-3
d_gene: NA
abundance: few
v_gene: TRBV21-1
CDR3nt: TGTGCCAGCAGCAAATGGGGACTAGCGGGAGGGCCTCTCACCTCTAGCACAGATACGCAGTATTTT
CDR3aa: CASSKWGLAGGPLTSSTDTQYF

j_gene: TRBJ1-1
d_gene: NA
abundance: few
v_gene: TRBV5-1
CDR3nt: TGCGCCAGCAGCTTGGAGGCGCCCACTGAAGCTTTCTTT
CDR3aa: CASSLEAPTEAFF

j_gene: TRBJ1-5
d_gene: NA
abundance: NA
v_gene: TRBV9
CDR3nt: TGTGCCAGCAGCGCTACAGAGAGCAATCAGCCCCAGCATTTT
CDR3aa: CASSATESNQPQHF

j_gene: TRBJ1-3
d_gene: NA
abundance: many
v_gene: TRBV3-1
CDR3nt: TGTGCCAGCACGGGCCGCGGCGCTGGAAACACCATATATTTT
CDR3aa: CASTGRGAGNTIYF

j_gene: TRBJ2-7
d_gene: TRBD2
abundance: NA
v_gene: TRBV12-3/TRBV12-4
CDR3nt: TGTGCCAGCAGTCCCCTAGCGGGTCCCTACGAGCAGTACTTC
CDR3aa: CASSPLAGPYEQYF

j_gene: TRBJ1-2
d_gene: NA
abundance: many
v_gene: TRBV28
CDR3nt: TGTGCCAGCACTATCCCCCAGCGGAACTATGGCTACACCTTC
CDR3aa: CASTIPQRNYGYTF

j_gene: TRBJ1-5
d_gene: NA
abundance: many
v_gene: TRBV11-2
CDR3nt: TGTGCCAGCAGCTTAGACCGCGGACAGCCCCAGCATTTT
CDR3aa: CASSLDRGQPQHF

j_gene: TRBJ2-2
d_gene: NA
abundance: NA
v_gene: TRBV5-6
CDR3nt: TGTGCCAGCATGGTGAACACCGGGGAGCTGTTTTTT
CDR3aa: CASMVNTGELFF

j_gene: TRBJ1-3
d_gene: NA
abundance: many
v_gene: TRBV7-2
CDR3nt: TGTGCCAGCAGCTTATTGTCAGGAACTGGAAACACCATATATTTT
CDR3aa: CASSLLSGTGNTIYF

j_gene: TRBJ2-3
d_gene: TRBD1
abundance: NA
v_gene: TRBV29-1
CDR3nt: TGCAGCGTCCTCCGGGACAGGAGCACAGATACGCAGTATTTT
CDR3aa: CSVLRDRSTDTQYF

j_gene: TRBJ1-1
d_gene: NA
abundance: NA
v_gene: TRBV18
CDR3nt: TGTGCCAGCTCACCAGGGGCTGGGAACACTGAAGCTTTCTTT
CDR3aa: CASSPGAGNTEAFF

j_gene: TRBJ2-7
d_gene: NA
abundance: NA
v_gene: TRBV29-1
CDR3nt: TGCAGCGTTGAGGTCGCGATGGGCTCCTACGAGCAGTACTTC
CDR3aa: CSVEVAMGSYEQYF

j_gene: TRBJ2-1
d_gene: NA
abundance: many
v_gene: TRBV10-3
CDR3nt: TGTGCCATCGGGAGCCAGGGGATAAACAATGAGCAGTTCTTC
CDR3aa: CAIGSQGINNEQFF

j_gene: TRBJ2-3
d_gene: NA
abundance: many
v_gene: TRBV7-6
CDR3nt: TGTGCCAGCAGCTTCTCAGGGATGAACACAGATACGCAGTATTTT
CDR3aa: CASSFSGMNTDTQYF

j_gene: TRBJ2-3
d_gene: TRBD1
abundance: NA
v_gene: TRBV6-4
CDR3nt: TGTGCCAGCAGTGCCGGGACAGGGGGGCCAGATACGCAGTTTTTT
CDR3aa: CASSAGTGGPDTQFF

j_gene: TRBJ1-1
d_gene: TRBD1
abundance: few
v_gene: TRBV11-3
CDR3nt: TGTGCCAGCAGCTTTGGACAGGACAGAGTTTCCGCTGAAGCTTTCTTT
CDR3aa: CASSFGQDRVSAEAFF

j_gene: TRBJ2-7
d_gene: TRBD2
abundance: NA
v_gene: TRBV12-3/TRBV12-4
CDR3nt: TGTGCCAGCAGGCCAACTAGCGGACCCCCGAACGAGCAGTACTTC
CDR3aa: CASRPTSGPPNEQYF

j_gene: TRBJ2-1
d_gene: NA
abundance: many
v_gene: TRBV24-1
CDR3nt: TGTGCCACCAGTAACAAGGCCCTTGGGGACAAACGGAGCTCCTACAATGAGCAGTTCTTC
CDR3aa: CATSNKALGDKRSSYNEQFF

j_gene: TRBJ1-5
d_gene: NA
abundance: many
v_gene: TRBV12-3/TRBV12-4
CDR3nt: TGTGCCAGCAGTTCAGACAGCAATCAGCCCCAGCATTTT
CDR3aa: CASSSDSNQPQHF

j_gene: TRBJ1-6
d_gene: NA
abundance: few
v_gene: TRBV5-1
CDR3nt: TGCGCCAGCAGCCGAGATCAAGGGAACGATTCACCCCTCCACTTT
CDR3aa: CASSRDQGNDSPLHF

j_gene: TRBJ2-2
d_gene: TRBD2
abundance: NA
v_gene: TRBV6-1
CDR3nt: TGTGCCAGCAGGCTTAGCGGGGGGGCGAACACCGGGGAGCTGTTTTTT
CDR3aa: CASRLSGGANTGELFF